The next 28 T cell receptor beta chains were all read from a single sample in a study of blood T cell repertoires in COVID-19. Sequenced by immunoSEQ multiplex PCR; TCRdb stores in-frame clones only, minus some. Of 93,000 or so clones listed, about 90% are singletons. The sample comprised peripheral blood. The receptors were sampled from a human donor in a cohort sampled during active COVID-19.

The chain has TRBV7-2 and TRBJ2-3; D remains unclear. V was trimmed by 5 bases and J by 0 bases, leaving 15 bases between them. The CDR3 covers 16 residues. Germline V gene data show CDR1 as SGHTA and CDR2 as FQGNSA. CDR3 bases: TGTGCCAGCAGCCCAGTTACGCCTTTTAGCACAGATACGCAGTATTTT. Its translation is CASSPVTPFSTDTQYF.

This rearrangement joins TRBV27 to TRBJ2-3; D gene uncertain. The CDR3 sequence is 11 residues long. V gave up 3 bases and J gave up 5 bases, with 3 bases separating them. Per the germline V gene, CDR1 is MNHEY and CDR2 is SMNVEV (reference sequence). CDR3 residues: CASSFLDTQYF. CDR3 DNA sequence: TGTGCCAGCAGTTTTCTAGATACGCAGTATTTT.

The chain recombines TRBV6-5 with TRBJ2-5; 9 nucleotides agree with TRBD1. CDR1 and CDR2 from the germline V gene are MNHEY and SVGAGI. V shed 6 bases and J 4 bases; nucleotides not matched to a gene: 6. The CDR3 sequence is 14 residues long. This chain's CDR3 is CASRGQGGRETQYF. In DNA form, the CDR3 reads TGTGCCAGCAGGGGACAGGGAGGAAGAGAGACCCAGTACTTC.

This clone has only one observation. The chain has TRBV10-3 and TRBJ1-2; D gene unclear. This CDR3 spans 13 amino acids. Germline CDR1 and CDR2: ENHRY and SYGVKD. V lost 0 bases to trimming and J lost 14 bases, with 16 bases between them. CDR3 in DNA: TGTGCCATCAGTGAGTCGACTCGGACGGGGAAAACCTTC. Protein: CAISESTRTGKTF.

The chain couples TRBV19 to TRBJ1-2; 7 bases agree with TRBD1. The CDR3 runs to 15 residues. Germline V gene sequence: CDR1 LNHDA, CDR2 SQIVND (reference sequence). Losses at the gene ends were 0 bases for V and 6 bases for J; bases not matched to a gene: 7. CDR3: CASSIEKTGSNGYTF. In DNA, the CDR3 is TGTGCCAGTAGTATAGAGAAGACAGGGTCCAATGGCTACACCTTC.

The genes are TRBV14 and TRBJ2-7; 7 bases map to TRBD2. This CDR3 spans 14 amino acids. The germline gives CDR1 SGHDN, CDR2 FVKESK. Trimming removed 3 bases from V and 0 bases from J; junction bases left unmatched: 2. CDR3 sequence (DNA): TGTGCCAGCAGCCAGGCGGGAGCCTCCTACGAGCAGTACTTC. Translation: CASSQAGASYEQYF.

The chain couples TRBV3-1 (or the pseudogene TRBV3-2) to TRBJ2-7, with D unresolved. CDR3 length: 13 amino acids. Trimming cost V 0 bases and J 6 bases, with 9 bases left between them. The germline V gene encodes CDR1 LGHDT and CDR2 YNNKEL (reference sequence). The CDR3 loop reads CASSQDVLLEQYF. The CDR3 DNA is TGTGCCAGCAGCCAAGACGTCCTACTCGAGCAGTACTTC.

The chain joins TRBV13 to TRBJ2-2; TRBD2 matches 8 bases. The germline CDR1 and CDR2 sequences are PRHDT and FYEKMQ (reference sequence). The V and J ends lost 5 bases and 6 bases, in that order; junction bases with no gene match: 11. CDR3 length: 16 residues. CDR3 residues: CASSPIGTSTPGELFF. The CDR3 DNA follows: TGTGCCAGCAGCCCCATCGGGACTAGTACCCCCGGGGAGCTGTTTTTT.

The chain couples TRBV5-4 to TRBJ1-2; D may be TRBD1 (6 bases). Germline V gives CDR1 SGHNT, CDR2 YYREEE (reference sequence). Trimming pared 1 base from V and 8 bases from J, leaving 15 bases between. The CDR3 contains 14 residues. The CDR3 loop is CASSLLQGRRGYTF. DNA of the CDR3: TGTGCCAGCAGCTTGCTACAGGGTAGGCGAGGCTACACCTTC.

The chain couples TRBV28 to TRBJ2-6; the D is unclear. The CDR3 covers 17 residues. Germline CDR1 reads MDHEN; CDR2 reads SYDVKM. V shed 3 bases and J shed 0 bases, with 12 bases lying between them. The CDR3 bases are TGTGCCAGCAGTTTGGTTCGCATCAGCTCTGGGGCCAACGTCCTGACTTTC. This codes for CASSLVRISSGANVLTF.

Only one count was recorded for this clone. V usage is TRBV4-2 and J usage is TRBJ2-2, with 11 bases matching TRBD1. Germline-derived CDR1 and CDR2 are LGHNA and YNFKEQ. V dropped 2 bases and J dropped 5; count of bases not matched to a gene: 4. This CDR3 spans 16 amino acids. The CDR3 coding sequence is TGTGCCAGCAGCCAAAGGGGACAGGGGGTGACCGGGGAGCTGTTTTTT. Its protein product is CASSQRGQGVTGELFF.

This chain joins TRBV7-3 and TRBJ2-3, with a possible D match to TRBD2 (5 bases). Germline V gives CDR1 SGHTA, CDR2 FQGTGA. Trimming removed 2 bases at V and 2 bases at J, with 11 bases between. The CDR3 covers 15 residues. The CDR3 spells CASSLAPAVTDTQYF. CDR3 bases: TGTGCCAGCAGCTTAGCCCCAGCGGTCACAGATACGCAGTATTTT.

This chain connects TRBV19 to TRBJ1-5, with D maybe TRBD1 (6 bases). The CDR3 extends over 16 amino acids. The V gene's germline CDR1 is LNHDA and CDR2 SQIVND (reference sequence). Between the trimmed V and J ends, which lost 7 bases and 0 bases, there was a span of 16 bases. The CDR3 nucleotides read TGTGCCAGTACCCTTATGGACAGCTCTAGCAATCAGCCCCAGCATTTT. Translation: CASTLMDSSSNQPQHF.

The count of this clone is one. This chain links TRBV30 with TRBJ1-2; D call uncertain. Trimming took 0 bases from V and 5 from J, leaving 7 bases between them. The CDR3 sequence is 12 residues long. Germline-derived CDR1 and CDR2 are GTSNPN and SVGIG (reference sequence). The CDR3 protein is CAWSVTEYGYTF. CDR3 nucleotides: TGTGCCTGGAGTGTAACCGAGTATGGCTACACCTTC. Full variable domain (rest looked up from reference TRBV30 and TRBJ1-2): SQTIHQWPATLVQPVGSPLSLECTVEGTSNPNLYWYRQAAGRGLQLLFYSVGIGQISSEVPQNLSASRPQDRQFILSSKKLLLSDSGFYLCAWSVTEYGYTFGSGTRLTVV.

The chain has TRBV5-1 and TRBJ2-5, with 10 positions matching TRBD1. With V trimmed by 4 bases and J by 4 bases, 10 bases remained unmatched. Germline CDR1 SGHRS, CDR2 YFSETQ. The length of the CDR3 is 16 residues. The CDR3 loop reads CASSRNGQGGGETQYF. CDR3 bases: TGCGCCAGCAGCCGCAACGGACAGGGGGGCGGAGAGACCCAGTACTTC.

In this sample, this clone turned up once. This rearrangement joins TRBV29-1 to TRBJ1-2; D is undetermined. This CDR3 comprises 15 residues. V lost 6 bases and J lost 1, with 18 bases in between. Germline CDR1 reads SQVTM; CDR2 reads ANQGSEA. The CDR3 loop is CSVDRLRLLNYGYTF. The CDR3 DNA follows: TGCAGCGTGGATAGGTTGAGACTACTTAACTATGGCTACACCTTC.

This rearrangement joins TRBV19 to TRBJ1-1; 9 nucleotides match TRBD1. The junction had 2 bases not matched to a gene; V was cut back by 5 bases and J by 1 base. There are 14 residues in the CDR3. The V gene's germline CDR1 is LNHDA and CDR2 SQIVND (reference sequence). CDR3 sequence reads: CASSLDRGNTEAFF. The CDR3 DNA reads TGTGCCAGTAGTTTGGACAGGGGGAACACTGAAGCTTTCTTT.

J is TRBJ2-2 and V is TRBV7-6; maybe TRBD1 (5 bases). Germline lookup yields CDR1 SGHVS and CDR2 FNYEAQ. Trimming pared 3 bases from V and 4 bases from J, leaving 9 bases between. The CDR3 is made up of 14 amino acids. CDR3 sequence (DNA): TGTGCCAGCAGCTTCTCCAGGGCCACCGGGGAGCTGTTTTTT. Translated: CASSFSRATGELFF.

The rearrangement uses TRBV18 and TRBJ2-2; TRBD2 agrees at 7 bases. The V gene's germline CDR1 is KGHSH and CDR2 LQKENI. V shed 5 bases, J shed 5 bases, and the junction held 8 bases outside the gene matches. CDR3 length: 15 amino acids. CDR3 in amino acids: CASSAGGGRTGELFF. The DNA of the CDR3 is TGTGCCAGCTCAGCCGGCGGGGGTCGGACCGGGGAGCTGTTTTTT.

The J gene is TRBJ1-1, the V gene TRBV28; TRBD1 matches 7 bases. The CDR3 is made up of 15 amino acids. The V gene's germline CDR1 is MDHEN and CDR2 SYDVKM. J lost 4 bases, V lost 7 bases, and 12 bases had no gene match. CDR3 amino acids: CASNPARQGGTEAFF. The DNA for the CDR3 is TGTGCCAGCAACCCAGCAAGACAGGGCGGCACTGAAGCTTTCTTT.

This chain joins TRBV6-5 and TRBJ2-7, with 9 positions matching TRBD1. This CDR3 is built from 15 residues. The ends lost 8 bases at V and 4 bases at J; junction bases unmatched: 12. Germline CDR1 is MNHEY and CDR2 is SVGAGI. The chain's CDR3 is CASRSGTGIKYEQYF. Written as DNA, the CDR3 is TGTGCCAGCCGATCCGGGACAGGGATCAAGTACGAGCAGTACTTC.

The V and J genes are TRBV9 and TRBJ1-1; tentatively, D is TRBD1 (6 bases). There are 13 residues in the CDR3. In germline, CDR1 is SGDLS, CDR2 YYNGEE. V lost 0 bases and J 7 bases, leaving 10 bases between the germline ends. The CDR3 DNA sequence: TGTGCCAGCAGCGTAGAACAGGGAAATGAAGCTTTCTTT. Its protein product is CASSVEQGNEAFF.

The V and J genes are TRBV5-1 and TRBJ2-7; 7 bases align to TRBD2. V shed 0 bases, J shed 2 bases, and the junction held 5 bases outside the gene matches. The germline V gene has CDR1 SGHRS and CDR2 YFSETQ. This CDR3 has 15 amino acids. The CDR3 loop is CASSLASSGTYEQYF. Written as DNA, the CDR3 is TGCGCCAGCAGCTTGGCGTCTAGCGGAACCTACGAGCAGTACTTC.

The chain is built from TRBV9 and TRBJ2-1, with 11 bases matching TRBD2. Germline loops: CDR1 SGDLS, CDR2 YYNGEE. J gave up 7 bases and V 4 bases, and 7 bases lay outside the gene matches. This CDR3 is 15 amino acids long. CDR3 residues: CASSPTSGDINEQFF. CDR3 sequence (DNA): TGTGCCAGCAGCCCGACTAGCGGGGACATAAATGAGCAGTTCTTC. Full variable domain (outside the CDR3, taken from reference TRBV9 and TRBJ2-1): DSGVTQTPKHLITATGQRVTLRCSPRSGDLSVYWYQQSLDQGLQFLIQYYNGEERAKGNILERFSAQQFPDLHSELNLSSLELGDSALYFCASSPTSGDINEQFFGPGTRLTVL.

The chain links TRBV11-3 to TRBJ2-7; D may be TRBD2 (5 bases). V was trimmed by 3 bases and J by 2 bases, leaving 11 bases between them. CDR3 length equals 14 residues. Germline V lookup: CDR1 SGHNT, CDR2 YENEEA. The CDR3: CASSFRYGTYEQYF. The CDR3 DNA is TGTGCCAGCAGCTTTCGGTACGGGACCTACGAGCAGTACTTC.

The J gene is TRBJ2-2, the V gene TRBV29-1; D unclear. Trimming removed 5 bases at V and 6 bases at J, with 7 bases between. In germline, CDR1 is SQVTM, CDR2 ANQGSEA. The CDR3 is made up of 11 amino acids. The CDR3 loop is CSVLIAGELFF. CDR3 sequence (DNA): TGCAGCGTTTTAATAGCCGGGGAGCTGTTTTTT.

Here the CDR3 reads CASSEARYGYTF. The CDR3 bases are TGTGCCAGCAGTGAGGCCCGCTATGGCTACACCTTC. The J gene is TRBJ1-2, the V gene TRBV2; D gene ambiguous. Germline assignment: CDR1 SNHLY and CDR2 FYNNEI. Trimming took 3 bases from V and 4 from J, leaving 6 bases between them. This CDR3 is built from 12 residues.

This clone turned up a few times. The V call is TRBV29-1, the J call TRBJ2-7, with 12 positions matching TRBD1. The germline gives CDR1 SQVTM, CDR2 ANQGSEA. V gave up 4 bases and J gave up 5 bases; unmatched junction bases: 6. The CDR3 consists of 14 residues. The DNA of the CDR3 is TGCAGCGTTGTGGGGACAGGGGGCCGGAACGAGCAGTACTTC. Its translation: CSVVGTGGRNEQYF.